This T cell receptor beta chain was observed in a study of blood T cell repertoires in COVID-19. Study information: Acute and convalescent COVID-19 samples came from the United States, Italy and Spain.

Germline loops: CDR1 SEHNR, CDR2 FQNEAQ (reference sequence). Trimming pared 5 bases from V and 0 bases from J, leaving 3 bases between. The CDR3 runs to 12 residues. Profiled with immunoSEQ multiplex PCR; TCRdb holds only in-frame clones, not every one. The sample contains about 98,000 clones, about 85% of which appear only once. This sequence was found in a man aged 70 or older with acute or convalescent COVID-19. Sequenced material: peripheral blood. The rearrangement links TRBV7-9 to TRBJ2-3; D is unclear. CDR3 in DNA: TGTGCCAGCAGCGCGAGCACAGATACGCAGTATTTT. It is translated as CASSASTDTQYF.